Following are 30 T cell receptor beta chains from one sample sequenced in a study of blood T cell repertoires in COVID-19. Libraries were prepared by immunoSEQ multiplex PCR; TCRdb keeps only in-frame clonotypes and omits some of them. In the table there are about 150,000 clones, approximately 80% of which are singletons. Sequencing input: PBMCs or T cells enriched from blood (not recorded which). Receptor source: a man aged 50-59 years who had recovered from COVID-19.

For the CDR3, the DNA is TGTGCCAGCAGACCTTCAGGGGGCGGGGAGCCCCAGCATTTT. Translation gives CASRPSGGGEPQHF. The chain couples TRBV27 to TRBJ1-5, with TRBD1 matching over 8 bases. With 6 bases clipped from V and 8 bases from J, the junction kept 9 bases outside the gene matches. The CDR3 sequence is 14 residues long. CDR1 and CDR2 from the germline V gene are MNHEY and SMNVEV (reference sequence).

The rearrangement uses TRBV4-3 and TRBJ2-7, with D perhaps TRBD2 (5 bases). The CDR3 spans 16 residues. Trimming shortened V by 0 bases and J by 2 bases, and 14 bases separated the two germline ends. Germline V CDR1 and CDR2: LGHNA, YSLEER. This CDR3 reads CASSQDRTLMPYEQYF. DNA of the CDR3: TGCGCCAGCAGCCAAGACCGGACTCTAATGCCCTACGAGCAGTACTTC.

The sample holds a few counts of this clone. This rearrangement joins TRBV11-3 to TRBJ2-5; TRBD1 agrees at 7 bases. V lost 4 bases, J lost 4 bases, and 9 bases stayed unmatched. Germline CDR1 is SGHNT and CDR2 is YENEEA. The CDR3 covers 15 residues. The CDR3 sequence is CASSSPTGAGETQYF. The CDR3 DNA reads as TGTGCCAGCAGCTCCCCTACAGGGGCCGGAGAGACCCAGTACTTC.

The CDR3 nucleotides read TGTGCCAGCAGTTACTCGAAGGGACAGGGGTATGCAGGAGTGGGCAATCAGCCCCAGCATTTT. The encoded protein is CASSYSKGQGYAGVGNQPQHF. The V gene is TRBV6-2 or TRBV6-3, the J gene TRBJ1-5; 10 bases match TRBD1. V dropped 0 bases and J dropped 2; count of bases not matched to a gene: 16. The CDR3 is made up of 21 amino acids. Germline V lookup: CDR1 MNHEY, CDR2 SVGEGT.

Here the CDR3 DNA reads TGTGCCAGCAGCCAAGATAGGCGGGGCTCCTACAATGAGCAGTTCTTC. Its protein product is CASSQDRRGSYNEQFF. The J gene is TRBJ2-1, the V gene TRBV3-1 (or the pseudogene TRBV3-2); TRBD2 is a possible D gene (6 bases). In germline, CDR1 is LGHDT, CDR2 YNNKEL (reference sequence). Trimming left V 0 bases short and J 0 bases short, with 9 bases between. CDR3 length: 16 amino acids.

The genes are TRBV13 and TRBJ1-2, with 7 bases matching TRBD1. The CDR3 runs to 12 residues. Trimming at V came to 7 bases and at J to 7 bases, leaving 6 bases not matched to a gene. The germline CDR1 and CDR2 sequences are PRHDT and FYEKMQ (reference sequence). The DNA for the CDR3 is TGTGCCAGCAACAGGGGCCTCGGTGGCTACACCTTC. Amino acids: CASNRGLGGYTF.

This sequence joins TRBV18 and TRBJ2-3, with 7 bases identical to TRBD2. V shed 3 bases, J shed 0 bases, and the junction held 6 bases outside the gene matches. Per germline, CDR1 KGHSH and CDR2 LQKENI. The CDR3 loop spans 16 amino acids. The CDR3 protein is CASSPNGAGSTDTQYF. In nucleotides, the CDR3 is TGTGCCAGCTCACCCAATGGAGCGGGGAGCACAGATACGCAGTATTTT.

This rearrangement joins TRBV5-6 to TRBJ1-3; no firm D call. Trimming cost V 2 bases and J 5 bases, with 11 bases left between them. CDR1 SGHDT and CDR2 YYEEEE come from the germline V gene. This CDR3 region has 14 residues. CDR3 DNA sequence: TGTGCCAGCAGCTTCACCGACACCCGAAACACCATATATTTT. Translation: CASSFTDTRNTIYF.

This chain connects TRBV5-1 to TRBJ2-1; 7 bases agree with TRBD1. The CDR3 runs 14 residues. Unmatched junction bases numbered 6, after V lost 3 bases and J lost 6 bases. The germline V gene has CDR1 SGHRS and CDR2 YFSETQ. The chain's CDR3 is CASSSGGVGNEQFF. In nucleotides, the CDR3 is TGCGCCAGCAGCTCAGGGGGAGTAGGCAATGAGCAGTTCTTC.

For the CDR3, the DNA is TGTGCCTGGAATCCGAGTACAGGGGGCGTTTTTCGGCTTCAGGGCTACACCTTC. It encodes CAWNPSTGGVFRLQGYTF. V and J are TRBV30 and TRBJ1-2; 9 positions agree with TRBD1. The CDR3 loop spans 18 amino acids. The germline V gene has CDR1 GTSNPN and CDR2 SVGIG (reference sequence). With V trimmed by 4 bases and J by 8 bases, 23 bases remained unmatched.

V usage is TRBV18 and J usage is TRBJ1-6; 7 positions agree with TRBD1. Losses at the gene ends were 4 bases for V and 10 bases for J; bases not matched to a gene: 7. The CDR3 length is 14 residues. CDR1 is KGHSH, CDR2 LQKENI, per germline. For the CDR3, the DNA is TGTGCCAGCTCACTCAGGACAGGAGACTCACCCCTCCACTTT. This encodes CASSLRTGDSPLHF.

J is TRBJ2-1 and V is TRBV24-1; the match to TRBD1 covers 9 bases. V lost 4 bases and J lost 2; bases outside the gene matches: 5. The CDR3 runs to 16 residues. CDR1 and CDR2 (germline): KGHDR, SFDVKD. CDR3 bases: TGTGCCACCAGTGACCGCGGGACAGGGCCCTACAATGAGCAGTTCTTC. Its translation: CATSDRGTGPYNEQFF.

This chain joins TRBV5-1 and TRBJ2-5; the D gene is possibly TRBD1 (6 bases). The CDR3 is made up of 18 amino acids. The germline gives CDR1 SGHRS, CDR2 YFSETQ. Trimming shortened V by 3 bases and J by 6 bases, and 27 bases separated the two germline ends. CDR3 sequence reads: CASSSVPQGLGTTQTQYF. The CDR3 DNA follows: TGCGCCAGCAGCTCGGTACCCCAGGGGCTGGGGACAACGCAGACCCAGTACTTC.

This chain links TRBV24-1 with TRBJ2-7, with a tentative D call TRBD1 (7 bases). Looked up from germline, CDR1 is KGHDR and CDR2 is SFDVKD. The CDR3 covers 23 residues. V lost 1 base and J lost 0, with 33 bases in between. The chain's CDR3 is CATSDFGAGQAYRIGTGSYEQYF. For the CDR3, the DNA is TGTGCCACCAGTGATTTTGGGGCCGGACAGGCATATCGGATCGGGACTGGCTCCTACGAGCAGTACTTC.

V and J are TRBV27 and TRBJ1-2; 7 nucleotides align to TRBD1. Per germline, CDR1 MNHEY and CDR2 SMNVEV (reference sequence). V was pared by 7 bases and J by 4 bases, with 3 bases of the junction left unmatched. This CDR3 region has 12 residues. CDR3 coding DNA: TGTGCCAGCAAAGGGGGCCTCTATGGCTACACCTTC. This encodes CASKGGLYGYTF.

J is TRBJ2-5 and V is TRBV30, with TRBD1 identical over 7 bases. In germline, CDR1 is GTSNPN, CDR2 SVGIG (reference sequence). The CDR3 length is 13 residues. V shed 0 bases and J 5 bases; nucleotides not matched to a gene: 3. The CDR3 DNA is TGTGCCTGGAGTGTACAGGGGCGGGAGACCCAGTACTTC. Translated: CAWSVQGRETQYF.

The rearrangement links TRBV19 to TRBJ2-1; D is possibly TRBD2 (6 bases). The V end lost 3 bases, the J end lost 10 bases, and 16 bases lay between the germline ends. Germline V CDR1 and CDR2: LNHDA, SQIVND (reference sequence). The CDR3 runs to 14 residues. CDR3 nucleotides: TGTGCCAGTAGTATCAGGGACGGGGGTATGGAGCAGTTCTTC. Its translation is CASSIRDGGMEQFF.

This chain joins TRBV20-1 and TRBJ1-2; no clear D. Per germline, CDR1 DFQATT and CDR2 SNEGSKA (reference sequence). This CDR3 spans 9 amino acids. This CDR3 is CKSQYGYTF. The CDR3 DNA reads as TGCAAATCACAGTATGGCTACACCTTC.

The gene calls are TRBV6-4 and TRBJ1-5; no definite D call. This CDR3 has 17 residues. The germline gives CDR1 MRHNA, CDR2 SNTAGT. Trimming left V 0 bases short and J 0 bases short, with 12 bases between. The CDR3 is CASSDSGTLYSNQPQHF. The DNA of the CDR3 is TGTGCCAGCAGTGACTCGGGCACACTCTATAGCAATCAGCCCCAGCATTTT.

The CDR3: CASSLPLAGGSGELFF. The CDR3 DNA follows: TGCGCCAGCAGCCTTCCGCTGGCGGGGGGGTCCGGGGAGCTGTTTTTT. The chain recombines TRBV4-3 with TRBJ2-2, with TRBD2 matching 9 bases. This CDR3 region has 16 residues. Germline V gene data show CDR1 as LGHNA and CDR2 as YSLEER. With V trimmed by 4 bases and J by 6 bases, 9 bases remained unmatched.

The chain carries TRBV30 and TRBJ2-7; D is uncertain. Trimming stripped 4 bases from V and 4 bases from J, with 14 bases between. The CDR3 is 13 residues long. CDR1 is GTSNPN and CDR2 is SVGIG in the germline V gene (reference sequence). For the CDR3, the DNA is TGTGCCTGGACCATGCTCGGTATGTACGAGCAGTACTTC. Protein product: CAWTMLGMYEQYF.

V and J are TRBV11-2 and TRBJ2-7; no clear D. The germline V gene encodes CDR1 SGHAT and CDR2 FQNNGV. CDR3 length: 15 amino acids. V dropped 8 bases and J dropped 2 bases, with 19 bases sitting between them. CDR3 nucleotide sequence: TGTGCCAGCTGCTCAGCGCGCTCAAGAACCTACGAGCAGTACTTC. Translating gives CASCSARSRTYEQYF.

The chain uses TRBV18 and TRBJ1-2, with 8 positions matching TRBD1. This CDR3 contains 15 residues. Trimming removed 3 bases from V and 6 bases from J; junction bases left unmatched: 9. Per the germline V gene, CDR1 is KGHSH and CDR2 is LQKENI. CDR3 DNA: TGTGCCAGCTCACCCCTTGGACAGGGAAGGGATGGCTACACCTTC. Its protein is CASSPLGQGRDGYTF.

The chain couples TRBV7-2 to TRBJ2-1; D possibly corresponds to TRBD2 (5 bases). CDR1 SGHTA and CDR2 FQGNSA come from the germline V gene. The CDR3 loop spans 14 amino acids. The V and J ends lost 5 bases and 6 bases respectively, with 14 bases between them. CDR3: CASSPVTLANEQFF. Here the CDR3 DNA reads TGTGCCAGCAGCCCCGTAACCCTAGCCAATGAGCAGTTCTTC.

This clone has just one count. This chain links TRBV10-3 with TRBJ2-2, with D possibly matching TRBD2 (7 bases). CDR1 and CDR2 from the germline V gene are ENHRY and SYGVKD. This CDR3 comprises 16 residues. V was clipped by 4 bases and J by 3 bases, with 15 bases between them. In DNA form, the CDR3 reads TGTGCCATCAGTGGGTACGGGGGGCCGGACACCGGGGAGCTGTTTTTT. Encoded protein: CAISGYGGPDTGELFF.

This clone turned up a few times. This chain joins TRBV18 and TRBJ2-4; TRBD1 matches 11 bases. This CDR3 region has 15 residues. In germline, CDR1 is KGHSH, CDR2 LQKENI. V dropped 2 bases and J dropped 9; count of bases not matched to a gene: 6. For the CDR3, the DNA is TGTGCCAGCTCACCAACGTCGGACAGGGGGCCCATTCAGTACTTC. Translated, it gives CASSPTSDRGPIQYF.

The rearrangement joins TRBV5-1 to TRBJ1-4; 8 bases match TRBD1. Germline lookup yields CDR1 SGHRS and CDR2 YFSETQ. The CDR3 spans 14 residues. Germline trimming cut 0 bases from V and 8 bases from J; bases unmatched to any gene: 3. The CDR3 here is CASSLGQGREKLFF. The CDR3 region has the DNA TGCGCCAGCAGCTTGGGACAGGGGCGGGAAAAACTGTTTTTT.

This clone was observed a handful of times. The chain carries TRBV27 and TRBJ1-4; no clear D. This CDR3 is built from 15 residues. Germline CDR1 is MNHEY and CDR2 is SMNVEV (reference sequence). The V end was cut by 9 bases, the J end by 0 bases, with 14 bases between. CDR3 protein: CASRLNSATNEKLFF. CDR3 nucleotide sequence: TGTGCCAGTCGACTAAACAGCGCAACTAATGAAAAACTGTTTTTT.

The chain combines TRBV6-2 or TRBV6-3 with TRBJ1-3, with 7 bases matching TRBD1. V lost 3 bases and J lost 0; bases outside the gene matches: 8. This CDR3 is 17 amino acids long. From germline, CDR1 is MNHEY and CDR2 SVGEGT. The CDR3 spells CASSYGRDSTSGNTIYF. The CDR3, as DNA: TGTGCCAGCAGTTATGGCCGGGACAGCACCTCTGGAAACACCATATATTTT.

This sequence joins TRBV7-8 and TRBJ1-4; 9 nucleotides align to TRBD1. The CDR3 runs 14 residues. After removal of 3 bases from V and 8 bases from J, the junction contained 4 bases not matched to a gene. Germline V lookup: CDR1 SGHVS, CDR2 FQNEAQ. This CDR3 is CASSFPGTGEKLFF. The DNA of the CDR3 is TGTGCCAGCAGCTTCCCCGGGACAGGGGAAAAACTGTTTTTT.